Below are 14 T cell receptor beta chains sequenced from a single sample in a study of T cell responses to AZD1222 COVID-19 vaccine. Generated by immunoSEQ multiplex PCR, the TCRdb table keeps only in-frame clones and is missing some. Of about 150,000 clones in the sample, around 88% were seen once. Specimen: peripheral blood, collected on day 0 of MenACWY control vaccination. The receptors originated from an adult in good health.

The chain recombines TRBV13 with TRBJ2-1, with D perhaps matching TRBD2 (6 bases). V dropped 1 base and J dropped 4 bases, with 14 bases sitting between them. CDR1 is PRHDT and CDR2 is FYEKMQ in the germline V gene (reference sequence). The length of the CDR3 is 16 residues. The CDR3 protein is CASSLALRDGYNEQFF. CDR3 sequence (DNA): TGTGCCAGCAGCTTAGCTTTGCGGGACGGTTACAATGAGCAGTTCTTC.

The chain joins TRBV3-1 (or the pseudogene TRBV3-2) to TRBJ1-2; D ambiguous. Per the germline V gene, CDR1 is LGHDT and CDR2 is YNNKEL (reference sequence). The CDR3 has 16 amino acids. Trimming removed 3 bases from V and 8 bases from J, with 22 bases in between. CDR3: CASSHSTPSAGDGYTF. The CDR3 DNA reads TGTGCCAGCAGCCATTCGACCCCAAGCGCGGGCGACGGCTACACCTTC.

J is TRBJ1-5 and V is TRBV27; D is ambiguous. V shed 3 bases and J shed 3 bases, with 6 bases lying between them. Germline assignment: CDR1 MNHEY and CDR2 SMNVEV (reference sequence). The CDR3 extends over 13 amino acids. This CDR3 is CASSLTPNQPQHF. The CDR3 DNA is TGTGCCAGCAGTTTGACACCCAATCAGCCCCAGCATTTT.

The chain links TRBV21-1 to TRBJ1-5; TRBD1 is taken as the D call from the table, unchecked against the DNA. TRBV21-1 is a pseudogene segment. This CDR3 has 16 amino acids. Here the CDR3 DNA reads TGTGCCAGCAGCAAAAGCCAAGGACAGGGGTATCAGCCCCAGCATTTT. Protein sequence: CASSKSQGQGYQPQHF.

This clone was seen just once. This chain connects TRBV5-6 to TRBJ1-2, with 7 bases lining up with TRBD1. The V and J ends lost 3 bases and 2 bases, in that order; junction bases with no gene match: 10. Germline V gives CDR1 SGHDT, CDR2 YYEEEE. The CDR3 has 16 amino acids. In nucleotides, the CDR3 is TGTGCCAGCAGCTCAAAGGCAGGGGGTGAGAACTATGGCTACACCTTC. Translating gives CASSSKAGGENYGYTF.

The chain combines TRBV19 with TRBJ1-2; D might be TRBD1 (6 bases). Per germline, CDR1 LNHDA and CDR2 SQIVND (reference sequence). This CDR3 has 14 amino acids. Trimming cost V 8 bases and J 4 bases, with 17 bases left between them. The CDR3 reads CASLRGAGSYGYTF. CDR3 nucleotides: TGTGCCAGTCTGAGGGGGGCCGGGAGCTATGGCTACACCTTC. Complete variable domain (other parts from reference TRBV19 and TRBJ1-2): DGGITQSPKYLFRKEGQNVTLSCEQNLNHDAMYWYRQDPGQGLRLIYYSQIVNDFQKGDIAEGYSVSREKKESFPLTVTSAQKNPTAFYLCASLRGAGSYGYTFGSGTRLTVV.

The chain employs TRBV27 and TRBJ2-7, with 8 bases lining up with TRBD1. Germline assignment: CDR1 MNHEY and CDR2 SMNVEV (reference sequence). The CDR3 spans 15 residues. V shed 5 bases and J 2 bases; nucleotides not matched to a gene: 8. The CDR3 DNA follows: TGTGCCAGCAGTCTACGGACAGGGAACCCCTACGAGCAGTACTTC. As protein: CASSLRTGNPYEQYF.

J is TRBJ1-5 and V is TRBV10-3; 8 bases are shared with TRBD1. J gave up 5 bases and V 5 bases, and 2 bases lay outside the gene matches. Looked up from germline, CDR1 is ENHRY and CDR2 is SYGVKD. The CDR3 contains 13 residues. The CDR3 sequence: CAISPTGDQPQHF. CDR3 in DNA: TGTGCCATCAGTCCGACAGGGGATCAGCCCCAGCATTTT.

This sequence joins TRBV6-2 or TRBV6-3 and TRBJ1-2; 7 bases line up with TRBD1. CDR1 and CDR2 (germline): MNHEY, SVGEGT. V lost 5 bases and J lost 5; bases outside the gene matches: 2. This CDR3 spans 12 amino acids. The CDR3 reads CASSPQGYGYTF. DNA for the CDR3: TGTGCCAGCAGTCCACAGGGGTATGGCTACACCTTC.

The rearrangement joins TRBV5-6 to TRBJ1-2; 8 bases line up with TRBD1. This CDR3 has 17 residues. The V segment lost 0 bases and the J segment 2 bases; nucleotides outside the gene matches: 9. The germline V gene encodes CDR1 SGHDT and CDR2 YYEEEE. The CDR3 sequence: CASSLGPQGALNYGYTF. The CDR3 DNA reads TGTGCCAGCAGCTTGGGGCCCCAGGGGGCCCTAAACTATGGCTACACCTTC.

V usage is TRBV19 and J usage is TRBJ2-4; 7 bases are a match to TRBD2. This CDR3 contains 23 residues. J lost 0 bases, V lost 0 bases, and 23 bases had no gene match. From germline, CDR1 is LNHDA and CDR2 SQIVND (reference sequence). Written as DNA, the CDR3 is TGTGCCAGTAGTATAGATCTGGAGCCCAGGGTGATGGCGGGAGATGTAGCCAAAAACATTCAGTACTTC. Its protein is CASSIDLEPRVMAGDVAKNIQYF.

This clone occurred once. The junction departs from the called germline gene at one end, perhaps through a read error. This chain joins TRBV24-1 and TRBJ1-2, with 7 bases that match TRBD1. The CDR3 runs to 12 residues. Germline CDR1 and CDR2: KGHDR and SFDVKD. The CDR3 DNA follows: TGTGCCACCAGTGATCCCGGGACAGTCTACTCCTTC. Its protein product is CATSDPGTVYSF.

The J gene is TRBJ2-2, the V gene TRBV11-3; no reliable D call. The CDR3 totals 13 residues. The V end lost 4 bases, the J end lost 6 bases, and 9 bases lay between the germline ends. Germline V gene sequence: CDR1 SGHNT, CDR2 YENEEA. The CDR3 here is CASSSGEAGELFF. The CDR3 nucleotides read TGTGCCAGCAGCTCAGGAGAGGCCGGGGAGCTGTTTTTT.

The rearrangement uses TRBV27 and TRBJ1-2; TRBD1 agrees at 10 bases. CDR3 length: 16 amino acids. Germline V gene lookup returns CDR1 MNHEY and CDR2 SMNVEV (reference sequence). V was pared by 2 bases and J by 8 bases, with 11 bases of the junction left unmatched. CDR3: CASSLGGRGTGDGYTF. The CDR3 coding sequence is TGTGCCAGCAGTTTAGGGGGTAGGGGGACAGGGGACGGCTACACCTTC.